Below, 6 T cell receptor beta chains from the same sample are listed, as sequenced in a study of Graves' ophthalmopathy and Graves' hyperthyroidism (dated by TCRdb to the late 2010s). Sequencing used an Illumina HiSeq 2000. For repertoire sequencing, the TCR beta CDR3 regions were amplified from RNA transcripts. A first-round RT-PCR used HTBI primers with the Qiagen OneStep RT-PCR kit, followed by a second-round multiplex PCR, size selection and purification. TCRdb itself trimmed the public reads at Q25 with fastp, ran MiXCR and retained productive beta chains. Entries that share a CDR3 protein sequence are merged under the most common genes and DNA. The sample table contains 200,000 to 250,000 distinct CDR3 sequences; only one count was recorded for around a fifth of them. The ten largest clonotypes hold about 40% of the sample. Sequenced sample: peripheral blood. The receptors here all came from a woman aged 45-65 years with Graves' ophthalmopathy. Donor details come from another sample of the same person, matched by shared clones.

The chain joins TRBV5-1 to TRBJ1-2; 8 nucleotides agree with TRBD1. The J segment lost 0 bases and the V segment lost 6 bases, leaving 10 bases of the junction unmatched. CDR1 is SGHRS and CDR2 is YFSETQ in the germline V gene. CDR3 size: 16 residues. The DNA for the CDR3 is TGCGCCAGCAAACCCACAGGGGGAATAGCTAACTATGGCTACACCTTC. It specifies CASKPTGGIANYGYTF.

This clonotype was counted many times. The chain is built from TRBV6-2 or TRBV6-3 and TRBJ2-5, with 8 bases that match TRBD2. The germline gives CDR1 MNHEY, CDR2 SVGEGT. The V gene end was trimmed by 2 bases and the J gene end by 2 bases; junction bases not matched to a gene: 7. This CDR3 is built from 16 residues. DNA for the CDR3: TGTGCCAGCAGTTACCTGCGGGAGGAGGGACAAGAGACCCAGTACTTC. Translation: CASSYLREEGQETQYF.

This chain's CDR3 is CASWRGSQETQYF. The CDR3 nucleotides read TGTGCCAGCTGGCGGGGGAGCCAAGAGACCCAGTACTTC. This sequence joins TRBV6-2 or TRBV6-3 and TRBJ2-5; the match to TRBD2 covers 7 bases. CDR3 length: 13 residues. The V and J ends lost 8 bases and 1 base, in that order; junction bases with no gene match: 4. The V gene's germline CDR1 is MNHEY and CDR2 SVGEGT.

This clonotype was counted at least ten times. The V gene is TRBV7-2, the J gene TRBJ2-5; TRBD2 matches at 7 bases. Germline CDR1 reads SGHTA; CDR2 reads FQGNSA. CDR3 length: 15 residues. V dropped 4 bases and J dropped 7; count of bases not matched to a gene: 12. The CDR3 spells CASSSLTSNTGTQYF. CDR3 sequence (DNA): TGTGCCAGCAGCTCATTGACTAGCAATACAGGGACCCAGTACTTC.

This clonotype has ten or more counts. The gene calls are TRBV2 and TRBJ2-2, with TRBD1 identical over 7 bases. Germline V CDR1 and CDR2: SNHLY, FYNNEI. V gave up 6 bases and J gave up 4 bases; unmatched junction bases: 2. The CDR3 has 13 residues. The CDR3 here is CASRQGPTGELFF. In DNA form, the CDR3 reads TGTGCCAGCAGACAGGGGCCCACCGGGGAGCTGTTTTTT.

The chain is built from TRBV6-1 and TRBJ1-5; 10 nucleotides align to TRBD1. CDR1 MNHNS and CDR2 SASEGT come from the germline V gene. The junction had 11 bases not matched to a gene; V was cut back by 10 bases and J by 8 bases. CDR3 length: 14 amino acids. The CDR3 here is CATRGGTGVKPQHF. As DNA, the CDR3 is TGTGCCACCAGAGGTGGGACAGGGGTAAAGCCCCAGCATTTT.